Listed here is a single T cell receptor (beta chain). As yet, its antigen is unknown. Surgery cases with the highest brain T cell transcript signatures were chosen for sequencing. Before surgery, patients took at least one anti-epileptic drug. This CDR3 region has 12 residues. V was clipped by 11 bases and J by 5 bases; unmatched bases: 6. Germline V lookup: CDR1 MNHEY, CDR2 SVGAGI. Produced via immunoSEQ multiplex PCR; TCRdb's table is partial and in-frame only. The data show 55,000 to 80,000 clones, around 95% seen once. This sample was taken from a study of brain T cells in children with intractable seizures. Study observations and caveats: Absence of clones before surgery may stem from lower sequencing depth.

This chain joins TRBV6-5 and TRBJ2-7, with 10 bases matching TRBD1. This sequence originates from a boy younger than two with focal cortical dysplasia and intractable seizures. Sequencing was performed on peripheral blood, taken at surgery. The CDR3 spells CASRDRGHEQYF. The CDR3 nucleotides read TGTGCCTCCCGGGACAGGGGACACGAGCAGTACTTC.